The present T cell receptor beta chain was sequenced within a study of blood T cell repertoires in COVID-19. Study-level background: The origin of the acute and convalescent COVID-19 samples was the United States, Italy and Spain. In each case, the material was cDNA or gDNA derived from T cells, B-cell-depleted T cells, or PBMCs.

As processed by the authors: Amplifying reference gene primers gave estimates of nucleated cell counts. The repertoire was sequenced with immunoSEQ multiplex PCR; TCRdb's copy has only in-frame clones and lacks some. The DNA gave D and trimming, while V, J and clone size come from that table. Here the sample spans 150,000 to 200,000 clones, 88% being singletons. This clonotype was sampled from a man in his 60s with acute or convalescent COVID-19. The sample comprised peripheral blood.

CDR3 residues: CASSLRQGRLSGNTIYF. CDR3 nucleotide sequence: TGTGCCAGCAGCCTCCGTCAGGGGCGACTCTCTGGAAACACCATATATTTT. V is TRBV11-2 and J is TRBJ1-3; D possibly corresponds to TRBD1 (6 bases). Trimming removed 5 bases from V and 0 bases from J, with 17 bases in between. CDR3 length: 17 residues. Germline V CDR1 and CDR2: SGHAT, FQNNGV.